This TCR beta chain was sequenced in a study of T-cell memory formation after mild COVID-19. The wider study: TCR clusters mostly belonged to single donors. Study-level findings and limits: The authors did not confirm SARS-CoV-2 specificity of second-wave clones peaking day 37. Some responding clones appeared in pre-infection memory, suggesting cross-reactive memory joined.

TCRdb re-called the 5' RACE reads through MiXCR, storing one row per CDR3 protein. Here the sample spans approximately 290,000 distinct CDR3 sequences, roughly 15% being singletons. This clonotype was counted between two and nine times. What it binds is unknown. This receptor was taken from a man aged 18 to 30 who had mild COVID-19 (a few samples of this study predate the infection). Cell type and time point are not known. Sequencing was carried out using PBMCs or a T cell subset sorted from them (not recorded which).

The CDR3 is CASSESGTRSYEQYF. The CDR3, as DNA: TGCGCCAGCAGCGAATCCGGGACTCGCTCCTACGAGCAGTACTTC. The chain combines TRBV5-1 with TRBJ2-7; D may be TRBD2 (6 bases). Trimming removed 4 bases from V and 0 bases from J, with 14 bases in between. CDR1 and CDR2 (germline): SGHRS, YFSETQ. This CDR3 has 15 amino acids.